The entry that follows covers one T cell receptor beta chain sequence. This sample was taken from a study of blood T cell repertoires in COVID-19. Study information: The study counted Cohort 3 donors as recovered given two negative PCRs, clearance, or symptom resolution.

The trim removed 6 bases at V and 5 bases at J, leaving 10 bases unmatched. The V gene's germline CDR1 is SNHLY and CDR2 FYNNEI. The CDR3 consists of 15 residues. Original processing notes: Amplification from reference gene primers served as the basis for estimated nucleated cell counts. Assay: immunoSEQ multiplex PCR; the TCRdb copy retains only in-frame clones and omits some. The V and J calls and clone size are taken from that table; D and trimming were inferred from the DNA. Of about 360,000 clones detected, around 87% appear once; the ten largest clones hold 1.9%. Everyone who took part was about 18 to 90 years old, and they came from about 23 US areas. Self-reported history from a screening survey and questionnaire set each donor's cohort.

What was sequenced was PBMCs or T cells enriched from blood (not recorded which). This clonotype was obtained from a man aged 40-55 years in a cohort exposed to, infected with or recovered from COVID-19 (not recorded which). This rearrangement joins TRBV2 to TRBJ2-1; the match to TRBD1 covers 7 bases. The CDR3 loop reads CASRGRQGVNNEQFF. Here the CDR3 DNA reads TGTGCCAGCAGGGGAAGACAGGGAGTCAACAATGAGCAGTTCTTC.